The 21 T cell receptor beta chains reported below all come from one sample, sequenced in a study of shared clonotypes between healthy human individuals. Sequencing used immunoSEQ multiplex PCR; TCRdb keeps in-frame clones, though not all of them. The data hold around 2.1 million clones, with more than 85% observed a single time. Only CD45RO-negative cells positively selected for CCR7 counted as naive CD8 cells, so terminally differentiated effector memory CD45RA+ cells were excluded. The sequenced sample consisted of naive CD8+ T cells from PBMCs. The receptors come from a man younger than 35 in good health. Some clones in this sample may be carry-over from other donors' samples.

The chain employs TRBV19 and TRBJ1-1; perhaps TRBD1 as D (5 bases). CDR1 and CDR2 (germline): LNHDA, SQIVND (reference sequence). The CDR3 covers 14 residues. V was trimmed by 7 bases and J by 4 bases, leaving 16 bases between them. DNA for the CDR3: TGTGCCAGTATCCTTGGGACGGGGGGCACTGAAGCTTTCTTT. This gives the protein CASILGTGGTEAFF. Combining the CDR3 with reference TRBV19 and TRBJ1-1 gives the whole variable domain DGGITQSPKYLFRKEGQNVTLSCEQNLNHDAMYWYRQDPGQGLRLIYYSQIVNDFQKGDIAEGYSVSREKKESFPLTVTSAQKNPTAFYLCASILGTGGTEAFFGQGTRLTVV.

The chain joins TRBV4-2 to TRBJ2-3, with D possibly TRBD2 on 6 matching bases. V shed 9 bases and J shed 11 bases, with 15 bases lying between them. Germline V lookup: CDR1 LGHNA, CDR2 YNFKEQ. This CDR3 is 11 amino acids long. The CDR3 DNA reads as TGTGCCAGGCGAACGGGACTTAGGCAGTATTTT. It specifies CARRTGLRQYF.

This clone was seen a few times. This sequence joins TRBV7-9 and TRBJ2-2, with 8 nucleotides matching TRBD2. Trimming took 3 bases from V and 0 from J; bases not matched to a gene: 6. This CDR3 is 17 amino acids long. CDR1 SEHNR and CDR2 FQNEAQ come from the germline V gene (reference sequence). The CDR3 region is CASSLRREVTNTGELFF. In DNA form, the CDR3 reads TGTGCCAGCAGCTTGCGGCGGGAGGTCACGAACACCGGGGAGCTGTTTTTT.

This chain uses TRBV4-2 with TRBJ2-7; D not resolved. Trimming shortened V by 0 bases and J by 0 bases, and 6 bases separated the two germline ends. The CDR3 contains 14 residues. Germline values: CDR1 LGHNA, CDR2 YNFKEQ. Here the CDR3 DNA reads TGTGCCAGCAGCCAAGAGCCCTCCTCCTACGAGCAGTACTTC. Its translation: CASSQEPSSYEQYF.

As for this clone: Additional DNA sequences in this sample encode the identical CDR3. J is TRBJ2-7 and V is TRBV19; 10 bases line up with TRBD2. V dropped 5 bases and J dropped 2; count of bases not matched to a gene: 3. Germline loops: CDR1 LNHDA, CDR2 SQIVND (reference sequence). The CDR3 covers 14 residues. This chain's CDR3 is CASSPLAGAYEQYF. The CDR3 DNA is TGTGCCAGTAGTCCGCTAGCGGGGGCCTACGAGCAGTACTTC.

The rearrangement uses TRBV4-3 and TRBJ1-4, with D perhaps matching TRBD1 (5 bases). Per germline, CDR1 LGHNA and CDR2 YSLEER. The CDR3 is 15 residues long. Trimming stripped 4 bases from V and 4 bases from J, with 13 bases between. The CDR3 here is CASSPRWGGNEKLFF. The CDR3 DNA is TGCGCCAGCAGCCCCCGTTGGGGGGGTAATGAAAAACTGTTTTTT.

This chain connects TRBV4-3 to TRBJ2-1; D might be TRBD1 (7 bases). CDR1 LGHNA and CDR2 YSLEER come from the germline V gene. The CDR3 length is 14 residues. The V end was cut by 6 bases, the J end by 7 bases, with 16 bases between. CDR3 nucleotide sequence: TGCGCCAGCAGGCAGGTCAGGGGGGTTAATGAGCAGTTCTTC. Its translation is CASRQVRGVNEQFF.

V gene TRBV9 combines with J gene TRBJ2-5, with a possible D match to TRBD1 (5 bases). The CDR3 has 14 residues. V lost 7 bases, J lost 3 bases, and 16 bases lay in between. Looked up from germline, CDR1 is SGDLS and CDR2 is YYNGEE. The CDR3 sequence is CASSTREEEETQYF. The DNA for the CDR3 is TGTGCCAGCTCTACCAGGGAAGAAGAAGAGACCCAGTACTTC.

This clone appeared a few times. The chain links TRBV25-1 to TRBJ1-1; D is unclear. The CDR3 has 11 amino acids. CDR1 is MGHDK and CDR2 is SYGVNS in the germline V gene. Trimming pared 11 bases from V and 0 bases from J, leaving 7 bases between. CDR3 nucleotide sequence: TGTGCCGCACAGATGAACACTGAAGCTTTCTTT. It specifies CAAQMNTEAFF.

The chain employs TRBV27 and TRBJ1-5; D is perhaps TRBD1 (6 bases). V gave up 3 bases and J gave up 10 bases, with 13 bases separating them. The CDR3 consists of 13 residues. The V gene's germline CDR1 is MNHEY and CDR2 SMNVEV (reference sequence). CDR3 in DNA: TGTGCCAGCAGTTTGGGGGCTAATTCTCCCCAGCATTTT. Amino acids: CASSLGANSPQHF.

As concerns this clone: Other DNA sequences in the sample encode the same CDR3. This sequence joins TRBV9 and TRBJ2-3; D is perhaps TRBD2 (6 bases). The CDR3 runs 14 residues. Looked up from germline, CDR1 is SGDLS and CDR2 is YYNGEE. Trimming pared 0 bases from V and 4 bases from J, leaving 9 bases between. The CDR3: CASSVGSGADTQYF. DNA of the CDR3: TGTGCCAGCAGCGTAGGTTCGGGAGCAGATACGCAGTATTTT.

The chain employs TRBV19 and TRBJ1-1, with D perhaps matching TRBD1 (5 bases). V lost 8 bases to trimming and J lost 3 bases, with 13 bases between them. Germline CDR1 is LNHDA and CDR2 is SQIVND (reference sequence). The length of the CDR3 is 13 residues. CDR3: CASRPGGDTEAFF. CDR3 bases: TGTGCCAGTCGTCCGGGGGGTGACACTGAAGCTTTCTTT.

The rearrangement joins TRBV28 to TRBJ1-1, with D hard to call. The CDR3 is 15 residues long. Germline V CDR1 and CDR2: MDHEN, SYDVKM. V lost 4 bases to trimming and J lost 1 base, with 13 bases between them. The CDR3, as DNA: TGTGCCAGCAGTTCCTGGAGGGAGGGGAACACTGAAGCTTTCTTT. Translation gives CASSSWREGNTEAFF.

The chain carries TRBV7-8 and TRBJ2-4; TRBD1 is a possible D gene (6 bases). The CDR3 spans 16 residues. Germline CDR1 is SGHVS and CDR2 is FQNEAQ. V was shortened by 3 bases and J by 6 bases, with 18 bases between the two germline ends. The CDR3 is CASSFPGVTGRNIQYF. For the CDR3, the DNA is TGTGCCAGCAGCTTTCCAGGGGTGACGGGCAGAAACATTCAGTACTTC.

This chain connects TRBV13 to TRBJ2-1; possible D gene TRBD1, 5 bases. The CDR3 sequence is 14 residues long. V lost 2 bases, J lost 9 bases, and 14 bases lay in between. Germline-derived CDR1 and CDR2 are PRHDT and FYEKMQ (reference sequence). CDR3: CASSLRVRVAEQFF. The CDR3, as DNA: TGTGCCAGCAGCTTAAGGGTCAGGGTGGCTGAGCAGTTCTTC.

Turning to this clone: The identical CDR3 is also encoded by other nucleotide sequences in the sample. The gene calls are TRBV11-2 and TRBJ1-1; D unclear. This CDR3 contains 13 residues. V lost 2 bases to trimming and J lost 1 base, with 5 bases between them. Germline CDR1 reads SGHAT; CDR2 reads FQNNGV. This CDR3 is CASSLLGNTEAFF. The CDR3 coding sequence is TGTGCCAGCAGCTTACTGGGGAACACTGAAGCTTTCTTT.

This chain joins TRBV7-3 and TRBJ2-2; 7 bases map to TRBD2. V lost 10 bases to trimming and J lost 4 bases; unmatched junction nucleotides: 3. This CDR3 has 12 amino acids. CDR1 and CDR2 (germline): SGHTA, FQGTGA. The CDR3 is CAIRTSTGELFF. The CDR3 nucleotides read TGTGCCATTAGGACTAGCACCGGGGAGCTGTTTTTT. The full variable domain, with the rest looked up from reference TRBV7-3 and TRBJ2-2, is GAGVSQTPSNKVTEKGKYVELRCDPISGHTALYWYRQSLGQGPEFLIYFQGTGAADDSGLPNDRFFAVRPEGSVSTLKIQRTERGDSAVYLCAIRTSTGELFFGEGSRLTVL.

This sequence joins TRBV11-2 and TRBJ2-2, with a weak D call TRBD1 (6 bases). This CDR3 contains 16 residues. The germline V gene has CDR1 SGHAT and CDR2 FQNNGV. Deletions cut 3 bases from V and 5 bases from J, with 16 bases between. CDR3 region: CASSFEFTGSTGELFF. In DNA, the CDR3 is TGTGCCAGCAGCTTTGAATTTACAGGGAGTACCGGGGAGCTGTTTTTT. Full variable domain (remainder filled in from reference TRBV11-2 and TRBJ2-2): EAGVAQSPRYKIIEKRQSVAFWCNPISGHATLYWYQQILGQGPKLLIQFQNNGVVDDSQLPKDRFSAERLKGVDSTLKIQPAKLEDSAVYLCASSFEFTGSTGELFFGEGSRLTVL.

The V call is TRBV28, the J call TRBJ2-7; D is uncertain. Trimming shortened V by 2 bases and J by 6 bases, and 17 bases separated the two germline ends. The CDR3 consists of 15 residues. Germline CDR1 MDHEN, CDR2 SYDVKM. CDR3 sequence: CASSLVGLFYVEQYF. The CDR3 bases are TGTGCCAGCAGTTTAGTGGGCCTCTTCTACGTCGAGCAGTACTTC. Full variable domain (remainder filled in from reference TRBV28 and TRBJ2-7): DVKVTQSSRYLVKRTGEKVFLECVQDMDHENMFWYRQDPGLGLRLIYFSYDVKMKEKGDIPEGYSVSREKKERFSLILESASTNQTSMYLCASSLVGLFYVEQYFGPGTRLTVT.

This chain's CDR3 is CASSKKVDRGFQETQYF. In nucleotides, the CDR3 is TGTGCCAGCAGCAAAAAAGTAGACAGGGGGTTTCAAGAGACCCAGTACTTC. V is TRBV21-1 and J is TRBJ2-5; TRBD1, the table's D call, was not compared with the DNA. TRBV21-1 is a pseudogene. The CDR3 is 17 amino acids.

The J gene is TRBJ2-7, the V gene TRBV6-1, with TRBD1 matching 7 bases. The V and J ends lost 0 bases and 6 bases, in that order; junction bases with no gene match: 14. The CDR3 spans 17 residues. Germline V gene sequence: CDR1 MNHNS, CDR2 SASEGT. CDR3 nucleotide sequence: TGTGCCAGCAGTGAAGCGCTTCTAGGACAGGCCCCCCTCGAGCAGTACTTC. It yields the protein CASSEALLGQAPLEQYF.